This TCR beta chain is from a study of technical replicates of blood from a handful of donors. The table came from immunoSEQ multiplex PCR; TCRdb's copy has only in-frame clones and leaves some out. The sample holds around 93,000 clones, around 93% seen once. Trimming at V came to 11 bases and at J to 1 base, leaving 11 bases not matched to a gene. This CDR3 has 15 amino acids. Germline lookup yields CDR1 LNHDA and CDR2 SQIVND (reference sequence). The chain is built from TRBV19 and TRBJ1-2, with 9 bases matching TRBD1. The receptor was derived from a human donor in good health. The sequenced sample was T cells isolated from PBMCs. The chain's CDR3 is CAGRGQGSYNYGYTF. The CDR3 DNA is TGTGCCGGTCGAGGACAGGGGTCCTATAACTATGGCTACACCTTC. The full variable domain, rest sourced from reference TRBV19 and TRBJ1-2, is DGGITQSPKYLFRKEGQNVTLSCEQNLNHDAMYWYRQDPGQGLRLIYYSQIVNDFQKGDIAEGYSVSREKKESFPLTVTSAQKNPTAFYLCAGRGQGSYNYGYTFGSGTRLTVV.